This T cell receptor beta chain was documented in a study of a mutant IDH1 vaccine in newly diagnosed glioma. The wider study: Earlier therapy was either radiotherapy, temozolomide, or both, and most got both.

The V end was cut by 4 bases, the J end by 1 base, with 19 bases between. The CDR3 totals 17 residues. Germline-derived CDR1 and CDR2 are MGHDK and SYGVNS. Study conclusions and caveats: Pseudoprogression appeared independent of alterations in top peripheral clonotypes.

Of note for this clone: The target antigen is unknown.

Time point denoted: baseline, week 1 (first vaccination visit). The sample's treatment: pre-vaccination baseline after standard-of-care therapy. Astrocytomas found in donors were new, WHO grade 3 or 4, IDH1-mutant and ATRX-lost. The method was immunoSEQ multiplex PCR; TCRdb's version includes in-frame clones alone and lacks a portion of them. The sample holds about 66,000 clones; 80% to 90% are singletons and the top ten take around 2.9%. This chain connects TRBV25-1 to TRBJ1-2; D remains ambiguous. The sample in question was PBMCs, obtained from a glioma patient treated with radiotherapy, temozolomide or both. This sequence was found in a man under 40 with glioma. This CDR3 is CASSGGKGLSGNYGYTF. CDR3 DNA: TGTGCCAGCAGTGGGGGTAAAGGACTTTCGGGTAACTATGGCTACACCTTC.